This T cell receptor (beta chain) was identified in a study of technical replicates of blood from a few donors. The CDR3 is made up of 16 amino acids. Trimming left V 0 bases short and J 3 bases short, with 14 bases between. Germline lookup yields CDR1 SGDLS and CDR2 YYNGEE. Assay: immunoSEQ multiplex PCR; the TCRdb copy retains only in-frame clones and omits some. The sample has 80,000 to 100,000 clones, around 90% seen once. The clonotype comes from a human donor in good health. Sequenced sample: T cells isolated from PBMCs. The chain combines TRBV9 with TRBJ2-3, with TRBD2 as a possible D gene (5 bases). CDR3 sequence: CASSVEGAGETDTQYF. CDR3 DNA: TGTGCCAGCAGCGTAGAGGGCGCGGGCGAAACAGATACGCAGTATTTT.